This T cell receptor beta chain originates from a study of blood T cells in healthy people across ages. The germline V gene has CDR1 SQVTM and CDR2 ANQGSEA. This CDR3 comprises 13 residues. Sample-barcoded 5' priming and a J-beta primer mix drove a second PCR of about 7 to 11 cycles. A single record per CDR3 protein comes from TCRdb applying MiXCR to the 5' RACE reads. The sample holds 790,000 or so distinct CDR3 sequences, about 42% seen once. Isolated per sample were at least 6.5 million PBMCs. This clonotype turned up a few times. Its matching antigen is unknown. Study results and limitations: Observed TCR beta diversity showed a strong correlation with the percentage of naive T cells as measured by flow cytometry.

Input material: blood. V and J are TRBV29-1 and TRBJ2-5; TRBD2 matches 8 bases. The tail of the sequence fits TRBJ2-7 better, so the J call may be wrong. This receptor was taken from an elderly man in good health. The CDR3 sequence is CSVAGLGSYEQYF. As DNA, the CDR3 is TGCAGCGTAGCGGGACTAGGGTCCTACGAGCAGTACTTC.